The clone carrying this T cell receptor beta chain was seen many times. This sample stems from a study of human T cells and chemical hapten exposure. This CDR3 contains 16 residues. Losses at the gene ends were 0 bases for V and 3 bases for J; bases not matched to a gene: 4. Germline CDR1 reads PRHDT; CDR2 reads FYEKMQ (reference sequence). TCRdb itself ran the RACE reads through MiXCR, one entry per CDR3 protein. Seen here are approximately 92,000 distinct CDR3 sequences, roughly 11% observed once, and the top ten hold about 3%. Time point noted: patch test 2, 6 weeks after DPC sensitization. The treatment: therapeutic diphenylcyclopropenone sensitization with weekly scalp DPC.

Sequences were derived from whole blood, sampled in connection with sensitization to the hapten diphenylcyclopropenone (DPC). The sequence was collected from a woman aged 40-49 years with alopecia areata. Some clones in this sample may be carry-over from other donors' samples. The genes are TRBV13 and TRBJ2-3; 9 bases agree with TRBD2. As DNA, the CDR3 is TGTGCCAGCAGCTTAGGGGCTAGCGGGGAGACAGATACGCAGTATTTT. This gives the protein CASSLGASGETDTQYF.